This T cell receptor beta chain was sequenced in a study of shared clonotypes between healthy human individuals. Produced via immunoSEQ multiplex PCR; TCRdb's table is partial and in-frame only. The data contain a few million clones, around 95% of them seen just once; the ten biggest clones take up approximately 0.13%. There are 14 residues in the CDR3. Germline V gene sequence: CDR1 MNHEY, CDR2 SVGAGI. The V and J ends lost 6 bases and 0 bases, in that order; junction bases with no gene match: 4. The TCR was taken from a man in his late teens or twenties in good health. The V gene is TRBV6-5, the J gene TRBJ2-7; TRBD2 agrees at 8 bases. The sample taken for sequencing was naive CD4+ T cells sorted from blood. The subset: CD45RA+ positively selected. The chain's CDR3 is CASSLAGSSYEQYF. In DNA form, the CDR3 reads TGTGCCAGCAGCCTAGCGGGCAGCTCCTACGAGCAGTACTTC.